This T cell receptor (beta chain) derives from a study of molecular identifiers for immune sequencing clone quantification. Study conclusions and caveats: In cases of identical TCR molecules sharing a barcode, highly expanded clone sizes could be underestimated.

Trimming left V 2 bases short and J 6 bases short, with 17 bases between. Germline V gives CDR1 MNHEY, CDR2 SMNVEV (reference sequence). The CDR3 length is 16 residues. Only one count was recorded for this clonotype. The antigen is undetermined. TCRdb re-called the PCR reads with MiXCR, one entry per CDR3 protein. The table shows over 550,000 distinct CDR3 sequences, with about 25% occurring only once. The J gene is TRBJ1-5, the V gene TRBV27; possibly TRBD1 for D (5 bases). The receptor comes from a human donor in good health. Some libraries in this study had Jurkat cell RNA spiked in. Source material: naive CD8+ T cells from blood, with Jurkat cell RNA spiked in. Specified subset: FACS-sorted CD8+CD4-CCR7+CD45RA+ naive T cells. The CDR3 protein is CASSLPWGDFGQPQHF. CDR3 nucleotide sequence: TGTGCCAGCAGTTTACCGTGGGGGGACTTTGGTCAGCCCCAGCATTTT.